The 6 T cell receptor beta chains below all came from one sample that was sequenced in a study of human T cells and chemical hapten exposure. Time point described: patch test 1, 2 weeks after DPC sensitization. The treatment is: therapeutic diphenylcyclopropenone sensitization with weekly scalp DPC. A single record per CDR3 protein comes from TCRdb applying MiXCR to the RACE reads. The table includes 180,000 or so distinct CDR3 sequences, roughly 15% detected once. Source: whole blood, taken in connection with sensitization to the hapten diphenylcyclopropenone (DPC). Receptors originate from a woman aged 30 to 39 with alopecia areata. Some clones in this sample may be carry-over from other donors' samples.

J is TRBJ2-1 and V is TRBV5-4; 10 bases are shared with TRBD2. The V segment lost 4 bases and the J segment 3 bases; nucleotides outside the gene matches: 4. Germline V lookup: CDR1 SGHNT, CDR2 YYREEE (reference sequence). CDR3 length equals 15 residues. The CDR3 DNA sequence: TGTGCCAGCAGCCACGGGACTAGCGTCTACAATGAGCAGTTCTTC. Protein: CASSHGTSVYNEQFF.

The J gene is TRBJ1-1, the V gene TRBV3-1; 11 bases agree with TRBD1. This CDR3 spans 16 amino acids. Looked up from germline, CDR1 is LGHDT and CDR2 is YNNKEL (reference sequence). With V trimmed by 4 bases and J by 2 bases, 6 bases remained unmatched. The CDR3 bases are TGTGCCAGCAGCCCCCTAGGACAGGGGGCTAACACTGAAGCTTTCTTT. Encoded protein: CASSPLGQGANTEAFF.

This clonotype appeared many times. The rearrangement links TRBV7-6 to TRBJ2-3; D call uncertain. CDR1 is SGHVS, CDR2 FNYEAQ, per germline. V lost 2 bases and J lost 2, with 11 bases in between. This CDR3 has 15 amino acids. CDR3 DNA: TGTGCCAGCAGCTTACTAGACTCAGACACAGATACGCAGTATTTT. Protein: CASSLLDSDTDTQYF.

V usage is TRBV20-1 and J usage is TRBJ2-3, with a tentative D call TRBD1 (5 bases). The germline V gene encodes CDR1 DFQATT and CDR2 SNEGSKA (reference sequence). V lost 5 bases, J lost 2 bases, and 11 bases lay in between. The length of the CDR3 is 13 residues. The CDR3, as DNA: TGCAGTGCTGGAACGGACATCACAGATACGCAGTATTTT. This encodes CSAGTDITDTQYF.

In its sample, this clonotype was seen many times. V and J are TRBV13 and TRBJ2-2; TRBD2 might be the D (5 bases). Germline CDR1 PRHDT, CDR2 FYEKMQ (reference sequence). The CDR3 runs to 15 residues. V shed 5 bases and J shed 6 bases, with 16 bases lying between them. In DNA, the CDR3 is TGTGCCAGCAGCCTCCTCGGGGAGATGGCCGGGGAGCTGTTTTTT. Translating gives CASSLLGEMAGELFF.

This clonotype was detected only a few times. J is TRBJ1-6 and V is TRBV6-2 or TRBV6-3; D remains unclear. This CDR3 is built from 16 residues. Germline V lookup: CDR1 MNHEY, CDR2 SVGEGT. Trimming removed 5 bases from V and 5 bases from J, with 16 bases in between. CDR3 in DNA: TGTGCCAGCAGTACCCTCTGGCAAGCCGATAATTCACCCCTCCACTTT. The encoded protein is CASSTLWQADNSPLHF.